This T cell receptor beta chain was identified in a study of T cell responses to AZD1222 COVID-19 vaccine. Study context: Analysis merged second doses at about 4 or about 12 weeks.

The table came from immunoSEQ multiplex PCR; TCRdb's copy has only in-frame clones and leaves some out. The repertoire consists of more than 70,000 clones, with 80% to 90% occurring once and the leading ten covering approximately 8%. This CDR3 region has 15 residues. Germline assignment: CDR1 SEHNR and CDR2 FQNEAQ (reference sequence). Germline trimming cut 5 bases from V and 4 bases from J; bases unmatched to any gene: 10. Findings of the study overall: None of the repertoires were sampled until the peak T cell response had passed. Clonal diversity may have been underestimated, and the donors were mostly white British, with more females than males.

This clone was seen a single time. Its specificity is unknown. Specimen: peripheral blood, collected on day 0 of AZD1222 vaccination. The chain recombines TRBV7-9 with TRBJ2-5, with 7 bases that match TRBD1. The TCR was taken from an adult in good health. The CDR3 DNA reads as TGTGCCAGCAGCCTATTTGACAGGGTAGGAGAGACCCAGTACTTC. It encodes CASSLFDRVGETQYF.